Included here is one T cell receptor (beta chain) sequence, with context. This sample stems from a study of T cell changes during pregnancy in multiple sclerosis. Produced via immunoSEQ multiplex PCR; TCRdb's table is partial and in-frame only. Of tens of thousands of clones listed, roughly nine tenths are singletons. V was trimmed by 5 bases and J by 7 bases, leaving 11 bases between them. This CDR3 has 13 residues. CDR1 is PRHDT, CDR2 FYEKMQ, per germline (reference sequence). Sequenced material: CD4+ T cells from peripheral blood mononuclear cells, taken before pregnancy. The chain employs TRBV13 and TRBJ1-4, with D possibly being TRBD1 (6 bases). This receptor was identified in a female donor with multiple sclerosis, enrolled in a pregnancy study. The CDR3 nucleotides read TGTGCCAGCAGCCAGGACAGAGGTGAAAAACTGTTTTTT. Its protein product is CASSQDRGEKLFF.